A single sample gave rise to the 13 T cell receptor beta chains below, sequenced in a study of beta chain features in type 1 diabetes. Of the isolated RNA, all was reverse transcribed, and so the sequenced material was expressed TCRB transcripts. Repertoires were generated with immunoSEQ multiplex PCR, while TCRdb's copy carries only in-frame clones and drops some. Of 400,000 to 550,000 clones in the sample, about an eighth were seen once. Sequencing was done on a sample of naive CD4+ T cells from blood. The receptors shown here come from a woman aged 18 to 35 in good health.

V is TRBV4-2 and J is TRBJ1-4, with D maybe TRBD1 (6 bases). This CDR3 spans 14 amino acids. CDR1 is LGHNA, CDR2 YNFKEQ, per germline. V gave up 5 bases and J gave up 7 bases, with 14 bases separating them. The CDR3 DNA reads TGTGCCAGCAGCAATGGCGGGGGCGCTGAAAAACTGTTTTTT. Translation: CASSNGGGAEKLFF.

This clone has a handful of counts. V usage is TRBV15 and J usage is TRBJ2-5; D uncertain. CDR3 size: 15 residues. Trimming pared 0 bases from V and 5 bases from J, leaving 13 bases between. CDR1 and CDR2 from the germline V gene are LNHNV and YYDKDF (reference sequence). The CDR3 DNA is TGTGCCACCAGCAGAGATGGTGAAGGTGGGGAGACCCAGTACTTC. This translates into CATSRDGEGGETQYF. Full variable domain (remainder filled in from reference TRBV15 and TRBJ2-5): DAMVIQNPRYQVTQFGKPVTLSCSQTLNHNVMYWYQQKSSQAPKLLFHYYDKDFNNEADTPDNFQSRRPNTSFCFLDIRSPGLGDTAMYLCATSRDGEGGETQYFGPGTRLLVL.

This clone was seen only a few times. One end of the junction is discordant with germline, which a read error may explain. The chain carries TRBV7-7 and TRBJ2-1; D gene unclear. The CDR3 sequence is 15 residues long. Germline values: CDR1 SSHAT, CDR2 FNYEAQ (reference sequence). CDR3: CASSPRRAYSDEQFF. The CDR3 bases are TGTGCTAGCAGCCCAAGAAGGGCCTATAGTGATGAGCAGTTCTTC.

The CDR3 DNA follows: TGTGCCAGCAGCCGACGTAGCGGGGGTGGAAGCACAGATACGCAGTATTTT. This encodes CASSRRSGGGSTDTQYF. This chain connects TRBV27 to TRBJ2-3, with 9 nucleotides matching TRBD2. CDR1 is MNHEY, CDR2 SMNVEV, per germline (reference sequence). The CDR3 runs 17 residues. J was trimmed by 0 bases and V by 6 bases; bases with no gene match: 10.

V is TRBV29-1 and J is TRBJ2-5; no firm D call. Germline assignment: CDR1 SQVTM and CDR2 ANQGSEA. The CDR3 consists of 12 residues. V shed 6 bases and J shed 1 base, with 9 bases lying between them. The CDR3 DNA is TGCAGCGTCCGAATCTTCCAAGAGACCCAGTACTTC. Translation: CSVRIFQETQYF. Full variable domain (remainder filled in from reference TRBV29-1 and TRBJ2-5): SAVISQKPSRDICQRGTSLTIQCQVDSQVTMMFWYRQQPGQSLTLIATANQGSEATYESGFVIDKFPISRPNLTFSTLTVSNMSPEDSSIYLCSVRIFQETQYFGPGTRLLVL.

This chain uses TRBV28 with TRBJ2-1, with 8 bases matching TRBD1. This CDR3 contains 15 residues. V was clipped by 6 bases and J by 8 bases; unmatched bases: 12. CDR1 is MDHEN and CDR2 is SYDVKM in the germline V gene. CDR3 in DNA: TGTGCCAGCAGGAACGGACAGGGATGGGAACATGAGCAGTTCTTC. Translation: CASRNGQGWEHEQFF.

In this sample, this clone turned up a few times. The rearrangement uses TRBV4-3 and TRBJ2-7; 10 positions match TRBD2. J was trimmed by 2 bases and V by 0 bases; bases with no gene match: 4. CDR1 is LGHNA, CDR2 YSLEER, per germline. The CDR3 has 16 residues. In nucleotides, the CDR3 is TGCGCCAGCAGCCAAGAACTAGCGGGAATTGCCTACGAGCAGTACTTC. It translates to CASSQELAGIAYEQYF.

The chain carries TRBV7-2 and TRBJ2-7; D uncertain. Trimming removed 2 bases from V and 6 bases from J, with 14 bases in between. There are 14 residues in the CDR3. Germline assignment: CDR1 SGHTA and CDR2 FQGNSA. In nucleotides, the CDR3 is TGTGCCAGCAGCTTAATGACTGCGGCGGCCGAGCAGTACTTC. Translation: CASSLMTAAAEQYF.

This clone was seen a few times. The chain couples TRBV14 to TRBJ2-1; D is unresolved. This CDR3 has 13 amino acids. The germline V and J ends were trimmed by 0 bases and 9 bases, with 9 bases remaining between them. CDR1 SGHDN and CDR2 FVKESK come from the germline V gene. Here the CDR3 DNA reads TGTGCCAGCAGCCAAGACCTGCTGGGTGAGCAGTTCTTC. This translates into CASSQDLLGEQFF.

This chain joins TRBV19 and TRBJ2-7, with 7 bases identical to TRBD2. Germline loops: CDR1 LNHDA, CDR2 SQIVND (reference sequence). The CDR3 totals 14 residues. Trimming took 2 bases from V and 6 from J; bases not matched to a gene: 7. CDR3 loop: CASSIRGRVPEQYF. The CDR3 nucleotides read TGTGCCAGTAGTATACGCGGGAGAGTCCCCGAGCAGTACTTC.

This rearrangement joins TRBV7-9 to TRBJ1-2; 8 nucleotides line up with TRBD1. With V trimmed by 3 bases and J by 1 base, 1 base remained unmatched. The CDR3 sequence is 14 residues long. Germline V gives CDR1 SEHNR, CDR2 FQNEAQ (reference sequence). CDR3 nucleotide sequence: TGTGCCAGCAGCTTGGGACAGGTTAACTATGGCTACACCTTC. Translating gives CASSLGQVNYGYTF.

J is TRBJ2-5 and V is TRBV7-7; 15 positions agree with TRBD2. The CDR3 runs to 19 residues. Trimming at V came to 5 bases and at J to 5 bases, leaving 15 bases not matched to a gene. CDR1 SSHAT and CDR2 FNYEAQ come from the germline V gene (reference sequence). CDR3 coding DNA: TGTGCCAGCAGCCCTGGACTAGCGGGGGGGTCGTCTCCAATGGAGACCCAGTACTTC. This translates into CASSPGLAGGSSPMETQYF.

CDR3 loop: CASRTSSSYNEQFF. Written as DNA, the CDR3 is TGCGCCAGCCGTACATCGAGCTCCTACAATGAGCAGTTCTTC. The chain joins TRBV5-1 to TRBJ2-1, with D hard to call. The CDR3 runs 14 residues. With 7 bases removed from V and 0 bases from J, the gap between germline ends came to 11 bases. Germline assignment: CDR1 SGHRS and CDR2 YFSETQ.